This entry lists 32 T cell receptor beta chains sequenced from one sample in a study of blood T cell repertoires in COVID-19. The assay was immunoSEQ multiplex PCR, and TCRdb's table has in-frame clones only and misses some. The table lists 80,000 or so clones, more than 75% of them singletons. The sequencing sample was made of peripheral blood. The receptor source for this set is a woman aged 60-75 years with acute or convalescent COVID-19.

The chain employs TRBV29-1 and TRBJ1-1; TRBD1 might be the D (6 bases). The CDR3 contains 13 residues. Per germline, CDR1 SQVTM and CDR2 ANQGSEA. The V gene lost 5 bases and the J gene lost 0 bases, with 10 bases spanning the gap. The CDR3 region has the DNA TGCAGCGTTACGGGACACTTGAACACTGAAGCTTTCTTT. Amino acid sequence: CSVTGHLNTEAFF.

This CDR3 reads CAISEPGLAGVEQYF. DNA of the CDR3: TGTGCCATCAGTGAGCCTGGACTAGCGGGAGTCGAGCAGTACTTC. The gene calls are TRBV10-3 and TRBJ2-7; the match to TRBD2 covers 13 bases. CDR3 length: 15 amino acids. J lost 6 bases, V lost 2 bases, and 4 bases had no gene match. Germline loops: CDR1 ENHRY, CDR2 SYGVKD.

V and J are TRBV7-3 and TRBJ2-2, with 8 nucleotides matching TRBD1. This CDR3 has 17 amino acids. Looked up from germline, CDR1 is SGHTA and CDR2 is FQGTGA. Germline trimming cut 5 bases from V and 0 bases from J; bases unmatched to any gene: 8. This chain's CDR3 is CASSPGRQGTNTGELFF. CDR3 sequence (DNA): TGTGCCAGCAGCCCGGGCCGACAGGGGACGAACACCGGGGAGCTGTTTTTT.

For this clone: Other nucleotide sequences from this sample produce the same CDR3. The chain uses TRBV14 and TRBJ1-1, with 7 nucleotides matching TRBD1. The CDR3 is 14 amino acids. The germline V gene has CDR1 SGHDN and CDR2 FVKESK. With V trimmed by 4 bases and J by 3 bases, 5 bases remained unmatched. CDR3 DNA: TGTGCCAGCAGCCGTAGACAGGGTCACACTGAAGCTTTCTTT. This encodes CASSRRQGHTEAFF. Filled out from reference TRBV14 and TRBJ1-1, the complete variable domain reads EAGVTQFPSHSVIEKGQTVTLRCDPISGHDNLYWYRRVMGKEIKFLLHFVKESKQDESGMPNNRFLAERTGGTYSTLKVQPAELEDSGVYFCASSRRQGHTEAFFGQGTRLTVV.

This clone is medium-sized in the sample. This chain connects TRBV3-1 (or the pseudogene TRBV3-2) to TRBJ2-7; 7 positions agree with TRBD2. Trimming took 0 bases from V and 3 from J; bases not matched to a gene: 8. Germline CDR1 LGHDT, CDR2 YNNKEL (reference sequence). This CDR3 comprises 16 residues. Written as DNA, the CDR3 is TGTGCCAGCAGCCAAGATCCCCCAAGCGGGAACTACGAGCAGTACTTC. Translated: CASSQDPPSGNYEQYF.

This chain uses TRBV19 with TRBJ1-5; D possibly corresponds to TRBD1 (6 bases). The CDR3 covers 14 residues. In germline, CDR1 is LNHDA, CDR2 SQIVND (reference sequence). Trimming shortened V by 7 bases and J by 5 bases, and 15 bases separated the two germline ends. CDR3 sequence: CASKDGQLDQPQHF. The CDR3 DNA sequence: TGTGCCAGTAAGGATGGACAGCTAGATCAGCCCCAGCATTTT. Full variable domain (rest looked up from reference TRBV19 and TRBJ1-5): DGGITQSPKYLFRKEGQNVTLSCEQNLNHDAMYWYRQDPGQGLRLIYYSQIVNDFQKGDIAEGYSVSREKKESFPLTVTSAQKNPTAFYLCASKDGQLDQPQHFGDGTRLSIL.

There are a few counts of this clone. The chain carries TRBV29-1 and TRBJ2-2; TRBD1 is a possible D gene (5 bases). CDR3 length equals 12 residues. The germline V gene encodes CDR1 SQVTM and CDR2 ANQGSEA. Trimming took off 7 bases at V and 0 bases at J, with 6 bases between the two ends. CDR3 in DNA: TGCAGCGGCAGGGCGAACACCGGGGAGCTGTTTTTT. Its translation is CSGRANTGELFF.

The chain uses TRBV19 and TRBJ1-5; tentative D call: TRBD1 (6 bases). There are 17 residues in the CDR3. Looked up from germline, CDR1 is LNHDA and CDR2 is SQIVND (reference sequence). Trimming removed 1 base at V and 6 bases at J, with 19 bases between. The CDR3 coding sequence is TGTGCCAGTAGTATAGCCAGGGCTGGGACATCTGGTCAGCCCCAGCATTTT. Its protein is CASSIARAGTSGQPQHF.

J is TRBJ1-2 and V is TRBV10-3, with D tentatively TRBD1 (5 bases). Germline V CDR1 and CDR2: ENHRY, SYGVKD. CDR3 length equals 16 residues. Trimming stripped 0 bases from V and 0 bases from J, with 11 bases between. The CDR3 loop reads CAISESQGSANYGYTF. CDR3 bases: TGTGCCATCAGTGAGTCGCAGGGTTCAGCTAACTATGGCTACACCTTC.

This clone showed up just once. The V and J genes are TRBV28 and TRBJ2-7; D is possibly TRBD2 (6 bases). The V gene lost 4 bases and the J gene lost 6 bases, with 13 bases spanning the gap. The V gene's germline CDR1 is MDHEN and CDR2 SYDVKM. The CDR3 extends over 13 amino acids. The CDR3 loop reads CASSSTRGTEQYF. As DNA, the CDR3 is TGTGCCAGCAGTTCTACCCGGGGGACCGAGCAGTACTTC.

The chain carries TRBV28 and TRBJ2-7; the D is unclear. CDR1 and CDR2 (germline): MDHEN, SYDVKM. This CDR3 spans 13 amino acids. V gave up 5 bases and J gave up 6 bases, with 14 bases separating them. CDR3 bases: TGTGCCAGCAGTCCAACTCACGTTCTCGAGCAGTACTTC. Its protein is CASSPTHVLEQYF.

The chain recombines TRBV7-2 with TRBJ2-2; TRBD1 aligns across 7 bases. This CDR3 spans 15 amino acids. Germline V gives CDR1 SGHTA, CDR2 FQGNSA. After removal of 6 bases from V and 0 bases from J, the junction contained 4 bases not matched to a gene. The CDR3 DNA follows: TGTGCCAGCAGTTTGGACAGGACGAACACCGGGGAGCTGTTTTTT. This codes for CASSLDRTNTGELFF. Full variable domain (remainder filled in from reference TRBV7-2 and TRBJ2-2): GAGVSQSPSNKVTEKGKDVELRCDPISGHTALYWYRQSLGQGLEFLIYFQGNSAPDKSGLPSDRFSAERTGGSVSTLTIQRTQQEDSAVYLCASSLDRTNTGELFFGEGSRLTVL.

The J gene is TRBJ1-1, the V gene TRBV27; perhaps TRBD1 as D (5 bases). This CDR3 has 14 residues. The germline CDR1 and CDR2 sequences are MNHEY and SMNVEV (reference sequence). Deletions cut 7 bases from V and 5 bases from J, with 17 bases between. Here the CDR3 reads CASTPVAGWTEAFF. The CDR3, as DNA: TGTGCCAGCACTCCTGTGGCAGGGTGGACTGAAGCTTTCTTT.

V usage is TRBV5-1 and J usage is TRBJ1-6; TRBD1 might be the D (6 bases). CDR3 length: 15 residues. Germline V CDR1 and CDR2: SGHRS, YFSETQ. V was cut by 6 bases and J by 0 bases, with 10 bases left in between. This CDR3 is CASKTDSSYNSPLHF. CDR3 in DNA: TGCGCCAGCAAAACGGACAGCTCCTATAATTCACCCCTCCACTTT.

The chain combines TRBV5-1 with TRBJ1-6; 8 bases fit TRBD1. The V gene's germline CDR1 is SGHRS and CDR2 YFSETQ. The CDR3 totals 16 residues. With 0 bases clipped from V and 10 bases from J, the junction kept 9 bases outside the gene matches. The DNA of the CDR3 is TGCGCCAGCAGCTTGGATCCGGCAGGGGGCCAATCACCCCTCCACTTT. Its translation: CASSLDPAGGQSPLHF.

The J gene is TRBJ2-2, the V gene TRBV5-4; 11 bases map to TRBD2. The CDR3 is made up of 18 amino acids. The ends lost 0 bases at V and 4 bases at J; junction bases unmatched: 8. The V gene's germline CDR1 is SGHNT and CDR2 YYREEE (reference sequence). The CDR3 here is CASSLENSGGVITGELFF. Written as DNA, the CDR3 is TGTGCCAGCAGCTTGGAAAATAGCGGGGGGGTGATCACCGGGGAGCTGTTTTTT.

This chain uses TRBV4-3 with TRBJ1-2; D ambiguous. Looked up from germline, CDR1 is LGHNA and CDR2 is YSLEER. There are 15 residues in the CDR3. V was pared by 0 bases and J by 3 bases, with 11 bases between. CDR3 DNA sequence: TGCGCCAGCAGCCAAGAGTTTCTAATGGACTATGGCTACACCTTC. Its protein product is CASSQEFLMDYGYTF.

The chain joins TRBV3-1 (or the pseudogene TRBV3-2) to TRBJ2-3; a possible D gene is TRBD2 (6 bases). There are 14 residues in the CDR3. Germline loops: CDR1 LGHDT, CDR2 YNNKEL (reference sequence). The V end was cut by 4 bases, the J end by 4 bases, with 12 bases between. The CDR3: CASSPTEGADTQYF. The CDR3 nucleotides are TGTGCCAGCAGCCCCACGGAGGGCGCAGATACGCAGTATTTT.

J is TRBJ1-2 and V is TRBV4-3; D might be TRBD1 (5 bases). Between the trimmed V and J ends, which lost 1 base and 2 bases, there was a span of 11 bases. The CDR3 has 15 amino acids. Germline lookup yields CDR1 LGHNA and CDR2 YSLEER. The CDR3 nucleotides are TGCGCCAGCAGCCAAGGTTCACAGGAAAACTATGGCTACACCTTC. It encodes CASSQGSQENYGYTF.

V usage is TRBV9 and J usage is TRBJ2-3; 9 positions agree with TRBD2. The length of the CDR3 is 16 residues. The V gene's germline CDR1 is SGDLS and CDR2 YYNGEE. Trimming cost V 0 bases and J 4 bases; bases outside gene matches: 6. In DNA form, the CDR3 reads TGTGCCAGCAGCGTAGGGGGCGGGAGGGCGTCAGATACGCAGTATTTT. Protein product: CASSVGGGRASDTQYF.

The CDR3: CASSRRQGGGTDTQYF. For the CDR3, the DNA is TGTGCCAGCAGCCGGCGACAGGGTGGAGGCACAGATACGCAGTATTTT. J is TRBJ2-3 and V is TRBV3-1 (or the pseudogene TRBV3-2); 7 bases agree with TRBD1. V lost 4 bases to trimming and J lost 1 base; unmatched junction nucleotides: 8. CDR3 length: 16 amino acids. The V gene's germline CDR1 is LGHDT and CDR2 YNNKEL (reference sequence).

The rearrangement joins TRBV11-2 to TRBJ2-5; 8 bases match TRBD1. Germline V gene lookup returns CDR1 SGHAT and CDR2 FQNNGV. The CDR3 is 14 amino acids. V dropped 1 base and J dropped 5; count of bases not matched to a gene: 3. The CDR3 region has the DNA TGTGCCAGCAGCTTAGGGACAGGGTTGGAGACCCAGTACTTC. Protein product: CASSLGTGLETQYF.

V gene TRBV6-8 combines with J gene TRBJ2-7, with TRBD2 matching 11 bases. The germline V gene has CDR1 MNHGY and CDR2 SAAAGT. The length of the CDR3 is 19 residues. Trimming at V came to 8 bases and at J to 2 bases, leaving 20 bases not matched to a gene. CDR3 amino acids: CASAKHRGTSGTSAYEQYF. The CDR3 DNA sequence: TGTGCCAGCGCAAAACACAGGGGGACTAGCGGTACTTCCGCCTACGAGCAGTACTTC.

The J gene is TRBJ2-3, the V gene TRBV4-1, with D perhaps TRBD2 (6 bases). Trimming took 0 bases from V and 9 from J, leaving 10 bases between them. This CDR3 region has 13 residues. Germline values: CDR1 MGHRA, CDR2 YSYEKL. For the CDR3, the DNA is TGCGCCAGCAGCCAAGAACGCGGGATAACGCAGTATTTT. It translates to CASSQERGITQYF.

This chain uses TRBV5-1 with TRBJ2-7, with D possibly matching TRBD1 (6 bases). The CDR3 sequence is 15 residues long. V was shortened by 0 bases and J by 5 bases, with 15 bases between the two germline ends. Germline V lookup: CDR1 SGHRS, CDR2 YFSETQ. The CDR3 sequence is CASSLDTGLGDEQYF. The CDR3 DNA reads TGCGCCAGCAGCTTGGATACAGGGCTGGGCGACGAGCAGTACTTC. Full variable domain (remainder filled in from reference TRBV5-1 and TRBJ2-7): KAGVTQTPRYLIKTRGQQVTLSCSPISGHRSVSWYQQTPGQGLQFLFEYFSETQRNKGNFPGRFSGRQFSNSRSEMNVSTLELGDSALYLCASSLDTGLGDEQYFGPGTRLTVT.

This chain links TRBV5-5 with TRBJ2-7; tentative D call: TRBD2 (5 bases). The V end lost 4 bases, the J end lost 0 bases, and 11 bases lay between the germline ends. CDR3 length: 14 residues. CDR1 is SGHKS and CDR2 is YYEKEE in the germline V gene (reference sequence). CDR3 region: CASSAGFVSYEQYF. In DNA form, the CDR3 reads TGTGCCAGCAGCGCGGGCTTCGTCTCCTACGAGCAGTACTTC.

This clone was counted once. CDR3 sequence reads: CASTGTGNYGYTF. CDR3 DNA sequence: TGCGCCAGCACCGGGACAGGGAACTATGGCTACACCTTC. The gene calls are TRBV5-1 and TRBJ1-2; 9 bases align to TRBD1. Germline assignment: CDR1 SGHRS and CDR2 YFSETQ. The V gene end was trimmed by 6 bases and the J gene end by 2 bases; junction bases not matched to a gene: 2. The CDR3 consists of 13 residues.

The chain combines TRBV7-6 with TRBJ2-3, with a tentative D call TRBD2 (6 bases). This CDR3 spans 14 amino acids. The ends were cut back, 3 bases at V and 2 bases at J, with 9 bases in the middle. In germline, CDR1 is SGHVS, CDR2 FNYEAQ. CDR3 nucleotide sequence: TGTGCCAGCAGCTTGGGACTTTCCACAGATACGCAGTATTTT. Protein: CASSLGLSTDTQYF.

The chain carries TRBV7-9 and TRBJ1-6; TRBD1 matches at 7 bases. The CDR3 is made up of 17 amino acids. Germline V gives CDR1 SEHNR, CDR2 FQNEAQ (reference sequence). V gave up 2 bases and J gave up 5 bases; unmatched junction bases: 9. In nucleotides, the CDR3 is TGTGCCAGCAGCTTACAGACAGGGTCTTTACATAATTCACCCCTCCACTTT. Translated, it gives CASSLQTGSLHNSPLHF.

This sequence joins TRBV27 and TRBJ2-3; D unclear. Between the trimmed V and J ends, which lost 7 bases and 2 bases, there was a span of 13 bases. The CDR3 spans 14 residues. Germline V gives CDR1 MNHEY, CDR2 SMNVEV (reference sequence). CDR3 loop: CASNTFPPTDTQYF. The CDR3 coding sequence is TGTGCCAGCAACACCTTCCCCCCCACAGATACGCAGTATTTT.

This clone was seen a single time. The rearrangement links TRBV29-1 to TRBJ2-7; 9 bases line up with TRBD1. CDR3 length: 14 amino acids. The V gene end was trimmed by 7 bases and the J gene end by 0 bases; junction bases not matched to a gene: 7. Germline CDR1 and CDR2: SQVTM and ANQGSEA. CDR3 sequence: CSAEDRGASYEQYF. The CDR3 nucleotides read TGCAGCGCCGAAGACAGGGGGGCCTCCTACGAGCAGTACTTC.

Only one count was recorded for this clone. This chain links TRBV3-1 (or the pseudogene TRBV3-2) with TRBJ2-4, with D maybe TRBD2 (6 bases). The CDR3 is 18 amino acids. Deletions cut 5 bases from V and 0 bases from J, with 20 bases between. CDR1 is LGHDT, CDR2 YNNKEL, per germline (reference sequence). The DNA for the CDR3 is TGTGCCAGCAGCAAAGTGGTGGATAGCGGTCTAGCCAAAAACATTCAGTACTTC. Its translation: CASSKVVDSGLAKNIQYF.